These 13 T cell receptor beta chains were sequenced from one sample in a study of molecular identifiers for immune sequencing clone quantification. TCRdb reanalysed the PCR reads using MiXCR and keeps one entry per CDR3 protein. Seen here are over 85,000 distinct CDR3 sequences, 25% observed once, and the top ten hold approximately 0.78%. Sequenced material: naive CD8+ T cells from blood, with Jurkat cell RNA spiked in. Subset indicated: FACS-sorted CD8+CD4-CCR7+CD45RA+ naive T cells. The receptors were sampled from a human donor in good health. Some libraries in this study had Jurkat cell RNA spiked in.

The chain employs TRBV9 and TRBJ2-2; 7 bases are shared with TRBD1. The CDR3 extends over 16 amino acids. V trimming: 4 bases; J trimming: 0 bases; junction bases outside the gene matches: 6. CDR1 is SGDLS, CDR2 YYNGEE, per germline. The CDR3 sequence: CASSHRQGTNTGELFF. The CDR3, as DNA: TGTGCCAGCAGCCACCGACAGGGAACGAACACCGGGGAGCTGTTTTTT.

This sequence joins TRBV5-3 and TRBJ2-7; TRBD2 aligns across 7 bases. TRBV5-3 is identified as an open reading frame with a role that is uncertain. The CDR3 spans 13 residues. Trimming cost V 10 bases and J 3 bases; bases outside gene matches: 10. The CDR3 sequence is CAGSSASGYEQYF. CDR3 sequence (DNA): TGTGCCGGCAGCTCGGCTAGCGGCTACGAGCAGTACTTC.

This clonotype was seen repeatedly, ten times or more. The V and J genes are TRBV28 and TRBJ2-7; the D is unclear. The CDR3 sequence is 13 residues long. From germline, CDR1 is MDHEN and CDR2 SYDVKM. Trimming took off 3 bases at V and 0 bases at J, with 6 bases between the two ends. The CDR3 sequence: CASSFESSYEQYF. The CDR3 coding sequence is TGTGCCAGCAGTTTTGAGAGCTCCTACGAGCAGTACTTC.

This clonotype has a count of ten or more. This chain connects TRBV28 to TRBJ1-1; maybe TRBD1 (5 bases). The germline V gene has CDR1 MDHEN and CDR2 SYDVKM. The CDR3 extends over 14 amino acids. Trimming stripped 6 bases from V and 0 bases from J, with 11 bases between. The chain's CDR3 is CASSTTALNTEAFF. CDR3 in DNA: TGTGCCAGCAGCACGACAGCGTTGAACACTGAAGCTTTCTTT.

This clonotype was seen ten or more times. The chain carries TRBV9 and TRBJ2-3; D could derive from TRBD1 or TRBD2 (6 bases each). This CDR3 contains 16 residues. Germline loops: CDR1 SGDLS, CDR2 YYNGEE. V shed 3 bases and J shed 0 bases, with 14 bases lying between them. CDR3 nucleotide sequence: TGTGCCAGCAGCGCCACAGGGAGGACTAGCACAGATACGCAGTATTTT. Its translation: CASSATGRTSTDTQYF.

The rearrangement uses TRBV9 and TRBJ2-5, with D possibly called TRBD1 or TRBD2 (6 bases each). Germline V gives CDR1 SGDLS, CDR2 YYNGEE. V was trimmed by 3 bases and J by 1 base, leaving 10 bases between them. The CDR3 spans 14 residues. The CDR3 region has the DNA TGTGCCAGCAGCGAGGGGGACTCCCAAGAGACCCAGTACTTC. As protein: CASSEGDSQETQYF.

In its sample, this clonotype was seen a few times. This chain joins TRBV11-2 and TRBJ1-5; no definite D call. The CDR3 is 14 amino acids. CDR1 and CDR2 from the germline V gene are SGHAT and FQNNGV. Trimming removed 5 bases from V and 3 bases from J, with 11 bases in between. The DNA of the CDR3 is TGTGCCAGCAGCGGGGATCACTCCAATCAGCCCCAGCATTTT. Amino acid sequence: CASSGDHSNQPQHF.

Many counts were recorded for this clonotype. This rearrangement joins TRBV7-9 to TRBJ2-3; D call uncertain. The germline CDR1 and CDR2 sequences are SEHNR and FQNEAQ (reference sequence). The CDR3 consists of 12 residues. V was pared by 2 bases and J by 5 bases, with 5 bases between. DNA of the CDR3: TGTGCCAGCAGCTTAAGTGGAGATACGCAGTATTTT. Its protein is CASSLSGDTQYF.

V and J are TRBV28 and TRBJ2-2; D is undetermined. V was trimmed by 7 bases and J by 6 bases, leaving 12 bases between them. The CDR3 spans 13 residues. Germline CDR1 reads MDHEN; CDR2 reads SYDVKM. The CDR3 DNA reads TGTGCCAGCACTCCCATAAGGGCCGGGGAGCTGTTTTTT. Its translation is CASTPIRAGELFF. Complete variable domain (other parts from reference TRBV28 and TRBJ2-2): DVKVTQSSRYLVKRTGEKVFLECVQDMDHENMFWYRQDPGLGLRLIYFSYDVKMKEKGDIPEGYSVSREKKERFSLILESASTNQTSMYLCASTPIRAGELFFGEGSRLTVL.

This clonotype came up a few times. CDR3 in amino acids: CATSRDRSSYNEQFF. CDR3 bases: TGTGCCACCAGCAGGGACCGAAGCTCCTACAATGAGCAGTTCTTC. The V gene is TRBV15, the J gene TRBJ2-1; D is undetermined. The CDR3 length is 15 residues. CDR1 is LNHNV and CDR2 is YYDKDF in the germline V gene (reference sequence). Deletions cut 3 bases from V and 0 bases from J, with 9 bases between.

This clonotype was observed many times. The V call is TRBV6-5, the J call TRBJ2-1; D may be TRBD1 (6 bases). This CDR3 region has 15 residues. Trimming stripped 3 bases from V and 1 base from J, with 10 bases between. Germline CDR1 is MNHEY and CDR2 is SVGAGI. CDR3 nucleotides: TGTGCCAGCAGTTATGGGCAGGGGTCCTACAATGAGCAGTTCTTC. Translated: CASSYGQGSYNEQFF.

This sequence joins TRBV6-5 and TRBJ2-7; 10 bases are a match to TRBD1. The V gene end was trimmed by 11 bases and the J gene end by 6 bases; junction bases not matched to a gene: 13. The germline V gene encodes CDR1 MNHEY and CDR2 SVGAGI. The CDR3 covers 14 residues. For the CDR3, the DNA is TGTGCCGCCCCATTGCACGGGACAGGGGCCGAGCAGTACTTC. Its protein product is CAAPLHGTGAEQYF.

The table lists this clonotype with a few counts. The chain combines TRBV4-3 with TRBJ1-1; D might be TRBD1 (6 bases). CDR3 length: 13 residues. CDR1 and CDR2 from the germline V gene are LGHNA and YSLEER. V dropped 1 base and J dropped 7 bases, with 10 bases sitting between them. CDR3 coding DNA: TGCGCCAGCAGCCAAGGGACAGCCTATGAAGCTTTCTTT. It encodes CASSQGTAYEAFF.